A selection of T cell receptor beta chains follows, all from one sample in a study of blood T cell repertoires in COVID-19. The data were produced by immunoSEQ multiplex PCR, yet TCRdb's version contains in-frame clones alone and is incomplete. The profile shows some 150,000 clones, about nine tenths of them singletons. Sequenced input: peripheral blood. These receptors were collected from a man aged 50-60 years who had recovered from COVID-19. The CDR3 runs from the conserved cysteine through the conserved F or W. A D gene is named only where the DNA matches it firmly. Clone size is shown for a subset of rows, as once, few, many or a class of expanded clone.

D	size	V	length	J	CDR3	DNA
TRBD2	.	TRBV10-3	18	TRBJ2-2	CAISEWSSGGSNTGELFF	TGTGCCATCAGTGAGTGGTCTAGCGGGGGGTCGAACACCGGGGAGCTGTTTTTT
TRBD2	once	TRBV10-3	17	TRBJ2-3	CATKPGTSGGNTDTQYF	TGTGCCACCAAACCTGGGACTAGCGGGGGAAACACAGATACGCAGTATTTT
.	.	TRBV27	14	TRBJ2-1	CASSLGQPYNEQFF	TGTGCCAGCAGTTTAGGACAGCCCTACAATGAGCAGTTCTTC
.	.	TRBV9	14	TRBJ1-1	CASSAGGLNTEAFF	TGTGCCAGCAGCGCCGGGGGACTGAACACTGAAGCTTTCTTT
.	.	TRBV5-1	17	TRBJ1-3	CASSLVSQGATGNTIYF	TGCGCCAGCAGCCTTGTCTCACAGGGAGCAACTGGAAACACCATATATTTT
TRBD2	.	TRBV18	14	TRBJ2-1	CASQTSGGSDEQFF	TGTGCCAGCCAGACTAGCGGGGGCAGCGATGAGCAGTTCTTC
TRBD1	.	TRBV3-1/TRBV3-2	19	TRBJ2-6	CASSQPPGQGVFGANVLTF	TGTGCCAGCAGCCAGCCCCCTGGACAGGGTGTGTTTGGGGCCAACGTCCTGACTTTC
.	.	TRBV5-6	14	TRBJ2-7	CASSLGARNYEQYF	TGTGCCAGCAGCTTGGGCGCCCGAAACTACGAGCAGTACTTC
TRBD1	.	TRBV19	14	TRBJ1-2	CASSTRDRLGGYTF	TGTGCCAGTAGTACACGGGACAGGCTGGGCGGCTACACCTTC
TRBD2	.	TRBV7-2	16	TRBJ2-1	CASSTSGGATYNEQFF	TGTGCCAGCAGCACCAGCGGGGGGGCAACCTACAATGAGCAGTTCTTC
.	.	TRBV19	13	TRBJ1-1	CASSIRVQTEAFF	TGTGCCAGTAGTATCAGGGTGCAGACTGAAGCTTTCTTT
TRBD1	.	TRBV30	14	TRBJ2-2	CAWLQGANTGELFF	TGTGCCTGGCTTCAGGGGGCGAACACCGGGGAGCTGTTTTTT
.	.	TRBV5-6	13	TRBJ2-7	CASSSQSSYEQYF	TGTGCCAGCAGCTCCCAGTCCTCCTACGAGCAGTACTTC
.	.	TRBV5-1	14	TRBJ1-6	CASSPGERNSPLHF	TGCGCCAGCTCACCCGGAGAGCGCAATTCACCCCTCCACTTT
TRBD2	.	TRBV5-4	14	TRBJ2-5	CAIGGRAWGETQYF	TGTGCCATTGGAGGGAGGGCGTGGGGAGAGACCCAGTACTTC
TRBD2	.	TRBV29-1	14	TRBJ2-2	CSVVPGGRTGELFF	TGCAGCGTTGTGCCGGGGGGGCGGACCGGGGAGCTGTTTTTT
.	.	TRBV3-1/TRBV3-2	14	TRBJ1-2	CASSQDKGQYGYTF	TGTGCCAGCAGCCAAGATAAGGGACAATATGGCTACACCTTC
TRBD1	.	TRBV9	15	TRBJ1-4	CASSTRQGVDEKLFF	TGTGCCAGCAGCACTCGACAGGGGGTTGATGAAAAACTGTTTTTT
.	.	TRBV27	13	TRBJ1-2	CASRQGLAYGYTF	TGTGCCAGCAGACAGGGTTTGGCCTATGGCTACACCTTC
.	.	TRBV9	16	TRBJ2-3	CASSRGIDPRPDTQYF	TGTGCCAGCAGCCGGGGTATTGACCCCCGGCCAGATACGCAGTATTTT
TRBD1	.	TRBV19	14	TRBJ1-1	CASRKDRGDTEAFF	TGTGCCAGTAGGAAGGACAGGGGGGACACTGAAGCTTTCTTT
.	.	TRBV2	12	TRBJ1-2	CASSNGGLGYTF	TGTGCCAGCAGTAATGGGGGCCTTGGCTACACCTTC
TRBD1	.	TRBV2	15	TRBJ1-2	CASIRRGTGGYGYTF	TGTGCCAGCATCAGACGGGGGACAGGGGGCTATGGCTACACCTTC
TRBD2	.	TRBV4-3	16	TRBJ2-3	CASSQDEAGGRDTQYF	TGCGCCAGCAGCCAAGATGAAGCGGGGGGGAGAGATACGCAGTATTTT
TRBD1	.	TRBV6-5	15	TRBJ1-2	CASSQDRQFIYGYTF	TGTGCCAGCAGTCAGGACAGGCAATTCATCTATGGCTACACCTTC
.	.	TRBV15	18	TRBJ2-7	CATSREMDSRPSSYEQYF	TGTGCCACCAGCAGGGAGATGGACAGCCGACCGAGCTCCTACGAGCAGTACTTC
TRBD1	.	TRBV3-1/TRBV3-2	15	TRBJ1-2	CASSLGQGVSYGYTF	TGTGCCAGCAGCCTCGGACAGGGGGTGAGCTATGGCTACACCTTC
.	.	TRBV3-1/TRBV3-2	12	TRBJ1-1	CASSPGTYSAFF	TGTGCCAGCAGTCCCGGGACTTACTCCGCTTTCTTT
TRBD1	.	TRBV5-1	15	TRBJ2-1	CASSISGTGLDEQFF	TGCGCCAGCAGCATTTCCGGGACAGGGCTCGATGAGCAGTTCTTC
.	.	TRBV5-1	14	TRBJ2-1	CASSLGGRNDEQFF	TGCGCCAGCAGCTTGGGAGGTCGGAACGATGAGCAGTTCTTC
.	.	TRBV18	13	TRBJ2-5	CASSLGSQETQYF	TGTGCCAGCTCACTGGGCAGCCAAGAGACCCAGTACTTC
TRBD1	.	TRBV11-2	15	TRBJ2-5	CASSPNRGSQETQYF	TGTGCCAGCAGCCCTAACAGGGGTAGCCAAGAGACCCAGTACTTC
.	.	TRBV13	14	TRBJ2-3	CASSLPVSLDTQYF	TGTGCCAGCAGCCTCCCCGTCAGTCTGGATACGCAGTATTTT
TRBD1	.	TRBV27	14	TRBJ1-1	CASRRQGSITEAFF	TGTGCCAGCAGGCGACAGGGGAGCATCACTGAAGCTTTCTTT
TRBD2	.	TRBV6-2/TRBV6-3	17	TRBJ2-1	CASSYSDPSGIYNEQFF	TGTGCCAGCAGTTACTCGGATCCTAGCGGTATATACAATGAGCAGTTCTTC
.	once	TRBV3-1/TRBV3-2	13	TRBJ2-3	CASSQVRGDTQYF	TGTGCCAGCAGCCAAGTCAGAGGAGATACGCAGTATTTT
TRBD1	.	TRBV3-1/TRBV3-2	15	TRBJ1-2	CASSPSGGTDYGYTF	TGTGCCAGCAGCCCGAGCGGCGGGACAGACTATGGCTACACCTTC
TRBD2	once	TRBV7-8	16	TRBJ2-2	CASSPTSGGNTGELFF	TGTGCCAGCAGCCCCACTAGCGGGGGAAACACCGGGGAGCTGTTTTTT
TRBD2	.	TRBV25-1	14	TRBJ2-3	CASSYAGETDTQYF	TGTGCCAGCAGTTATGCGGGGGAAACAGATACGCAGTATTTT
TRBD1	.	TRBV5-1	14	TRBJ1-2	CASSLGQGGYGYTF	TGCGCCAGCAGCTTGGGGCAGGGGGGCTATGGCTACACCTTC
.	.	TRBV9	12	TRBJ1-1	CASSVQGTEAFF	TGTGCCAGCAGCGTACAGGGCACTGAAGCTTTCTTT
.	.	TRBV5-1	15	TRBJ2-1	CASSLALNSYNEQFF	TGCGCCAGCAGCTTGGCCTTAAATTCCTACAATGAGCAGTTCTTC
.	.	TRBV19	17	TRBJ2-3	CASSITPGRITTDTQYF	TGTGCCAGTAGTATCACCCCGGGGAGGATTACCACAGATACGCAGTATTTT
TRBD1	.	TRBV11-3	16	TRBJ1-2	CASSLHPDRSNYGYTF	TGTGCCAGCAGCTTACACCCGGACAGGAGCAACTATGGCTACACCTTC
.	.	TRBV23-1	16	TRBJ1-1	CASSLHGGPRGTEAFF	TGCGCCAGCAGTCTCCACGGCGGCCCCCGGGGCACTGAAGCTTTCTTT
.	.	TRBV11-3	15	TRBJ2-3	CASSLGGRGWDTQYF	TGTGCCAGCAGCTTAGGGGGTAGGGGGTGGGATACGCAGTATTTT
TRBD1	.	TRBV4-3	14	TRBJ1-1	CASSQQQGPGEAFF	TGCGCCAGCAGCCAACAACAGGGGCCAGGGGAAGCTTTCTTT
TRBD1	.	TRBV25-1	17	TRBJ1-3	CASSEYRGQGDGNTIYF	TGTGCCAGCAGTGAATATAGGGGACAGGGGGATGGAAACACCATATATTTT
.	.	TRBV3-1/TRBV3-2	15	TRBJ1-1	CASSQWTDWNTEAFF	TGTGCCAGCAGCCAGTGGACAGACTGGAACACTGAAGCTTTCTTT
TRBD1	.	TRBV24-1	14	TRBJ2-3	CATSVGQDLDTQYF	TGTGCCACCAGTGTGGGACAGGACCTAGATACGCAGTATTTT
.	.	TRBV21-1	18	TRBJ2-3	CASSNFRDRGTDTDTQYF	TGTGCCAGCAGCAATTTTAGGGACAGGGGAACGGACACAGATACGCAGTATTTT
TRBD1	once	TRBV3-1/TRBV3-2	15	TRBJ1-5	CASSRGQGAGQPQHF	TGTGCCAGCAGCCGAGGACAGGGGGCTGGACAGCCCCAGCATTTT
TRBD1	.	TRBV6-1	16	TRBJ2-2	CASSAWDRGGTGELFF	TGTGCCAGCAGTGCTTGGGACAGGGGAGGCACCGGGGAGCTGTTTTTT
.	.	TRBV7-2	15	TRBJ2-1	CASSSPMRLYNEQFF	TGTGCCAGCAGCTCCCCAATGAGGCTGTACAATGAGCAGTTCTTC
.	.	TRBV6-2/TRBV6-3	13	TRBJ2-3	CASSYSRVGTQYF	TGTGCCAGCAGTTATAGCAGGGTCGGTACGCAGTATTTT
TRBD2	.	TRBV3-1/TRBV3-2	15	TRBJ2-5	CASSREPGLVETQYF	TGTGCCAGCAGCCGGGAACCGGGACTAGTGGAGACCCAGTACTTC
.	.	TRBV2	12	TRBJ1-2	CASWSGGYGYTF	TGTGCCAGCTGGTCGGGGGGCTATGGCTACACCTTC
.	.	TRBV19	15	TRBJ1-1	CASSLWNSMNTEAFF	TGTGCCAGCAGCCTATGGAACAGCATGAACACTGAAGCTTTCTTT
TRBD2	.	TRBV5-1	15	TRBJ2-5	CASSLTLAGLETQYF	TGCGCCAGCAGCTTGACACTAGCGGGATTAGAGACCCAGTACTTC
TRBD2	.	TRBV4-3	16	TRBJ2-4	CASSPAPGRDKNIQYF	TGCGCCAGCAGCCCAGCCCCCGGGAGGGACAAAAACATTCAGTACTTC